A single sample is the source of the 10 T cell receptor beta chains below, sequenced in a study of blood T cell repertoires in COVID-19. Repertoires were generated with immunoSEQ multiplex PCR, while TCRdb's copy carries only in-frame clones and drops some. This sample yields some 110,000 clones, of which 70% to 90% are seen a single time; about 4.7% belongs to the top ten. Input material: peripheral blood. The receptors come from a man between 40 and 49 years old with acute or convalescent COVID-19.

V and J are TRBV11-2 and TRBJ2-7, with D possibly TRBD2 on 5 matching bases. V lost 6 bases, J lost 3 bases, and 18 bases lay in between. The CDR3 has 15 amino acids. The V gene's germline CDR1 is SGHAT and CDR2 FQNNGV. Here the CDR3 reads CASRRLDGIYYEQYF. CDR3 in DNA: TGTGCCAGCAGGCGATTGGACGGGATTTACTACGAGCAGTACTTC.

CDR3 amino acids: CASSFAQGARYNEQFF. Written as DNA, the CDR3 is TGTGCCAGCAGCTTTGCACAGGGGGCGCGGTACAATGAGCAGTTCTTC. The chain uses TRBV5-4 and TRBJ2-1; 9 nucleotides match TRBD1. Germline loops: CDR1 SGHNT, CDR2 YYREEE (reference sequence). V was pared by 2 bases and J by 4 bases, with 7 bases of the junction left unmatched. CDR3 length equals 16 residues.

Here the CDR3 DNA reads TGTGCCTGGGCAGGTGCCATAGGCAATCAGCCCCAGCATTTT. It translates to CAWAGAIGNQPQHF. The chain combines TRBV30 with TRBJ1-5; D is ambiguous. Trimming stripped 5 bases from V and 2 bases from J, with 13 bases between. There are 14 residues in the CDR3. Per germline, CDR1 GTSNPN and CDR2 SVGIG (reference sequence).

The chain recombines TRBV24-1 with TRBJ2-1; 7 bases map to TRBD2. J lost 4 bases, V lost 7 bases, and 9 bases had no gene match. Germline CDR1 is KGHDR and CDR2 is SFDVKD. This CDR3 has 15 residues. The CDR3 protein is CATRPGSSGYNEQFF. The CDR3, as DNA: TGTGCCACCAGACCTGGGTCTAGCGGTTACAATGAGCAGTTCTTC.

The chain employs TRBV5-1 and TRBJ2-5; 9 bases match TRBD2. V shed 7 bases and J 5 bases; nucleotides not matched to a gene: 9. Germline loops: CDR1 SGHRS, CDR2 YFSETQ. The CDR3 covers 14 residues. CDR3 loop: CASGTSAGGETQYF. CDR3 DNA sequence: TGCGCCAGCGGAACTTCAGCGGGAGGTGAGACCCAGTACTTC.

The chain is built from TRBV3-1 (or the pseudogene TRBV3-2) and TRBJ1-2; 10 positions agree with TRBD1. The CDR3 has 15 amino acids. Germline CDR1 reads LGHDT; CDR2 reads YNNKEL (reference sequence). The V and J ends lost 4 bases and 4 bases, in that order; junction bases with no gene match: 6. The CDR3 is CASSPIGQGGYGYTF. In DNA, the CDR3 is TGTGCCAGCAGCCCAATTGGACAGGGGGGCTATGGCTACACCTTC.

The rearrangement uses TRBV19 and TRBJ2-1, with D possibly matching TRBD1 (5 bases). In germline, CDR1 is LNHDA, CDR2 SQIVND (reference sequence). The V gene lost 7 bases and the J gene lost 9 bases, with 22 bases spanning the gap. This CDR3 is built from 15 residues. The CDR3 loop is CASTLGFIVDSEQFF. The CDR3 bases are TGTGCCAGTACCCTAGGGTTCATAGTAGACAGTGAGCAGTTCTTC.

The gene calls are TRBV2 and TRBJ2-3; TRBD2 matches 8 bases. J was trimmed by 4 bases and V by 5 bases; bases with no gene match: 8. CDR3 size: 15 residues. Germline V gives CDR1 SNHLY, CDR2 FYNNEI. CDR3 region: CASSRLANQADTQYF. Here the CDR3 DNA reads TGTGCCAGCAGTCGACTAGCGAATCAGGCAGATACGCAGTATTTT. Drawing the rest from reference TRBV2 and TRBJ2-3, the complete variable domain is EPEVTQTPSHQVTQMGQEVILRCVPISNHLYFYWYRQILGQKVEFLVSFYNNEISEKSEIFDDQFSVERPDGSNFTLKIRSTKLEDSAMYFCASSRLANQADTQYFGPGTRLTVL.

The chain employs TRBV10-3 and TRBJ1-4, with a weak D call TRBD1 (5 bases). V was shortened by 7 bases and J by 4 bases, with 10 bases between the two germline ends. This CDR3 comprises 13 residues. The V gene's germline CDR1 is ENHRY and CDR2 SYGVKD. CDR3 coding DNA: TGTGCCATCACGGGGGACCTTAATGAAAAACTGTTTTTT. Amino acid sequence: CAITGDLNEKLFF.

V usage is TRBV2 and J usage is TRBJ2-1; TRBD2 aligns across 15 bases. The CDR3 contains 15 residues. Germline CDR1 is SNHLY and CDR2 is FYNNEI. The ends lost 6 bases at V and 8 bases at J; junction bases unmatched: 5. CDR3 protein: CASSRTSGRVDEQFF. The CDR3 bases are TGTGCCAGCAGCCGGACTAGCGGGAGGGTTGATGAGCAGTTCTTC.